This is a list of T cell receptor beta chains from one sample in a study of blood T cell repertoires in COVID-19. Assay used: immunoSEQ multiplex PCR; TCRdb lists only in-frame clones, some missing. The data show 140,000 to 150,000 clones, approximately 85% seen once. Specimen: peripheral blood. The receptors here all came from a human donor with acute or convalescent COVID-19. The donor label of this sample is uncertain. CDR3s include the opening cysteine and the closing phenylalanine or tryptophan. Fields, in order: V gene, J gene, clone size, D gene, CDR3 protein, CDR3 DNA. D genes are given only for firm matches. For some rows the clone size is stated as once, few or many, or as a class when expanded; others skip it.

>TRBV10-3|TRBJ1-3|-|TRBD1
CAISPPRDRERNTIYF
TGTGCCATCAGTCCTCCCCGGGACAGGGAAAGAAACACCATATATTTT
>TRBV28|TRBJ1-1|-|-
CASSLTGEYTEAFF
TGTGCCAGCAGTTTAACGGGGGAGTACACTGAAGCTTTCTTT
>TRBV4-3|TRBJ2-1|-|-
CASSQDSGRGRLADPYNEQFF
TGCGCCAGCAGCCAAGATTCGGGCAGGGGTCGCCTAGCGGACCCCTACAATGAGCAGTTCTTC
>TRBV10-3|TRBJ2-3|once|-
CAISGGVAAMGDTQYF
TGTGCCATCAGCGGAGGAGTAGCGGCAATGGGGGATACGCAGTATTTT
>TRBV15|TRBJ1-2|-|-
CATSRAQGLWGYTF
TGTGCCACCAGCAGAGCACAGGGCCTCTGGGGCTACACCTTC
>TRBV5-6|TRBJ1-6|-|TRBD1
CASSSTGVRYNSPLHF
TGTGCCAGCAGCTCAACAGGGGTGAGGTATAATTCACCCCTCCACTTT
>TRBV5-1|TRBJ1-2|-|TRBD1
CASRDRGFMGGYTF
TGCGCCAGCAGAGACAGGGGGTTTATGGGTGGCTACACCTTC
>TRBV30|TRBJ1-2|-|TRBD1
CARKGGQGAGYTF
TGTGCCCGGAAAGGGGGACAGGGGGCTGGCTACACCTTC
>TRBV7-8|TRBJ2-7|-|TRBD1
CASSLAPGQGGYEQYF
TGTGCCAGCAGCTTAGCGCCAGGACAGGGTGGCTACGAGCAGTACTTC
>TRBV27|TRBJ2-5|once|-
CASSFGGGGGRETQYF
TGTGCCAGCAGTTTTGGCGGCGGGGGCGGTCGAGAGACCCAGTACTTC
>TRBV6-5|TRBJ1-1|-|-
CASSYGSADTEAFF
TGTGCCAGCAGTTATGGTTCTGCAGACACTGAAGCTTTCTTT
>TRBV7-3|TRBJ2-1|-|-
CASSPRTGGRTYNEQFF
TGTGCCAGCAGCCCCCGGACCGGAGGGAGAACCTACAATGAGCAGTTCTTC
>TRBV7-9|TRBJ1-2|-|-
CASSSRHAWGYTF
TGTGCCAGCAGCTCTCGACATGCTTGGGGCTACACCTTC